Each of the 7 T cell receptor beta chains below was sequenced from the same sample in a study of blood T cell repertoires in COVID-19. Here immunoSEQ multiplex PCR was the method, and the copy in TCRdb shows in-frame clones only, minus some. The table lists some 180,000 clones, roughly 88% of them singletons. Input material: peripheral blood. The receptors come from a human donor in a cohort sampled during active COVID-19.

The J gene is TRBJ2-1, the V gene TRBV5-1, with TRBD2 as a possible D gene (6 bases). The CDR3 consists of 16 residues. Germline V lookup: CDR1 SGHRS, CDR2 YFSETQ. V was trimmed by 4 bases and J by 8 bases, leaving 22 bases between them. Written as DNA, the CDR3 is TGCGCCAGCAGCAGAACGGGGGACGAGAGAGGGTATGAGCAGTTCTTC. Translating it yields CASSRTGDERGYEQFF.

The sample holds a few counts of this clone. The chain has TRBV30 and TRBJ2-7, with 12 bases lining up with TRBD2. The CDR3 length is 19 residues. Germline V gene lookup returns CDR1 GTSNPN and CDR2 SVGIG (reference sequence). V shed 0 bases and J 2 bases; nucleotides not matched to a gene: 14. CDR3 in DNA: TGTGCCTGGAGTGTATCTCGTACTAGCGGGAGGACCAACCCCTACGAGCAGTACTTC. It specifies CAWSVSRTSGRTNPYEQYF.

The V call is TRBV3-1 (or the pseudogene TRBV3-2), the J call TRBJ2-3; 12 bases are a match to TRBD2. Germline CDR1 and CDR2: LGHDT and YNNKEL (reference sequence). There are 16 residues in the CDR3. Germline trimming cut 4 bases from V and 6 bases from J; bases unmatched to any gene: 8. DNA of the CDR3: TGTGCCAGCAGCCGGAGACTAGCGGGGGCTCGGGATACGCAGTATTTT. Its protein product is CASSRRLAGARDTQYF.

V and J are TRBV5-6 and TRBJ2-4; TRBD1 matches at 11 bases. In germline, CDR1 is SGHDT, CDR2 YYEEEE. V was clipped by 4 bases and J by 8 bases; unmatched bases: 8. This CDR3 has 15 amino acids. CDR3 DNA sequence: TGTGCCAGCAGCGTTGGACAGGGGGCGCGGGACATTCAGTACTTC. Protein product: CASSVGQGARDIQYF.

The V and J genes are TRBV3-1 (or the pseudogene TRBV3-2) and TRBJ1-1; D gene uncertain. The CDR3 runs to 13 residues. Germline values: CDR1 LGHDT, CDR2 YNNKEL (reference sequence). V shed 5 bases and J shed 0 bases, with 7 bases lying between them. CDR3 DNA sequence: TGTGCCAGCAGCACGACACTGAACACTGAAGCTTTCTTT. Translated: CASSTTLNTEAFF.

The V call is TRBV29-1, the J call TRBJ1-1; D might be TRBD1 (5 bases). Germline loops: CDR1 SQVTM, CDR2 ANQGSEA. The V end lost 3 bases, the J end lost 0 bases, and 11 bases lay between the germline ends. The CDR3 consists of 14 residues. The CDR3 sequence is CSVEADSLNTEAFF. Written as DNA, the CDR3 is TGCAGCGTTGAGGCCGACAGCTTGAACACTGAAGCTTTCTTT.

The J gene is TRBJ2-3, the V gene TRBV19; D remains unclear. CDR1 LNHDA and CDR2 SQIVND come from the germline V gene (reference sequence). With 5 bases removed from V and 12 bases from J, the gap between germline ends came to 12 bases. This CDR3 comprises 11 residues. The CDR3 bases are TGTGCCAGTAGTGGTCGGAGAAACCAGTATTTT. Protein sequence: CASSGRRNQYF.